The 30 T cell receptor beta chains listed next were all sequenced from one sample in a study of vaccination and CD4 T cells after COVID-19. The Oncomine TCR Beta short-read assay was what sequenced the DNA obtained from cultured CD4+ T cells. TCRdb called the PCR reads again in MiXCR, with one record for every CDR3 protein. In the table there are about 19,000 distinct CDR3 sequences, 78% of which are singletons. Antigens for these TCRs are unknown. This sample's treatment: roughly 10-day PBMC culture with coronavirus spike peptide pools or control peptides (ViraFEST assay). The sequencing here drew on CD4+ T cells from blood, cultured in vitro, taken after SARS-CoV-2 vaccination. The receptors stem from a human donor who received a COVID-19 vaccine.

V and J are TRBV10-1 and TRBJ1-1; D is uncertain. CDR3 length: 14 residues. Per germline, CDR1 WNHNN and CDR2 SYGVQD (reference sequence). V lost 3 bases, J lost 1 base, and 9 bases lay in between. The DNA of the CDR3 is TGCGCCAGCAGTGATTCAGGACCGAACACTGAAGCTTTCTTT. Its protein is CASSDSGPNTEAFF.

The chain is built from TRBV27 and TRBJ1-5, with D possibly matching TRBD1 (5 bases). Trimming removed 6 bases from V and 3 bases from J, with 18 bases in between. Germline V gives CDR1 MNHEY, CDR2 SMNVEV (reference sequence). This CDR3 is 16 amino acids long. This chain's CDR3 is CASSPGGGDFNQPQHF. The DNA for the CDR3 is TGTGCCAGCAGCCCCGGGGGGGGGGACTTCAATCAGCCCCAGCATTTT.

The rearrangement joins TRBV4-2 to TRBJ2-3, with TRBD2 matching 11 bases. The CDR3 has 17 residues. V trimming: 1 base; J trimming: 3 bases; junction bases outside the gene matches: 6. Germline-derived CDR1 and CDR2 are LGHNA and YNFKEQ. The CDR3 bases are TGTGCCAGCAGCCAAGCCCGGACTAGCGGGTCAACAGATACGCAGTATTTT. This codes for CASSQARTSGSTDTQYF.

The chain carries TRBV19 and TRBJ1-5; D unclear. Looked up from germline, CDR1 is LNHDA and CDR2 is SQIVND (reference sequence). The CDR3 sequence is 14 residues long. Trimming took off 4 bases at V and 7 bases at J, with 14 bases between the two ends. CDR3 sequence: CASSNSWASQPQHF. Written as DNA, the CDR3 is TGTGCCAGTAGTAATAGTTGGGCAAGCCAGCCCCAGCATTTT.

This rearrangement joins TRBV6-2 or TRBV6-3 to TRBJ2-7; 8 bases align to TRBD2. CDR1 and CDR2 from the germline V gene are MNHEY and SVGEGT. This CDR3 contains 19 residues. V shed 8 bases, J shed 1 base, and the junction held 22 bases outside the gene matches. This CDR3 is CASRKGSGTRERGSYEQYF. The CDR3 coding sequence is TGTGCCAGCCGCAAAGGGTCCGGGACTAGAGAAAGAGGTTCCTACGAGCAGTACTTC.

This chain links TRBV20-1 with TRBJ2-2; maybe TRBD2 (7 bases). CDR1 is DFQATT, CDR2 SNEGSKA, per germline (reference sequence). V was cut by 5 bases and J by 3 bases, with 19 bases left in between. This CDR3 has 16 residues. The CDR3 loop reads CSALTPEGGDTGELFF. CDR3 nucleotides: TGCAGTGCTCTAACCCCGGAGGGGGGGGACACCGGGGAGCTGTTTTTT.

The CDR3 spells CATSVARSNEQYF. In DNA, the CDR3 is TGTGCCACCAGTGTTGCCAGGTCCAACGAGCAGTACTTC. This chain links TRBV24-1 with TRBJ2-7; D call uncertain. V was clipped by 5 bases and J by 5 bases, with 12 bases between them. The V gene's germline CDR1 is KGHDR and CDR2 SFDVKD. CDR3 length equals 13 residues.

This clonotype is judged medium-sized (0.01 to 0.1%). The V and J genes are TRBV5-5 and TRBJ1-1; possibly TRBD1 for D (5 bases). Germline-derived CDR1 and CDR2 are SGHKS and YYEKEE (reference sequence). CDR3 length: 17 residues. The germline V and J ends were trimmed by 6 bases and 5 bases, with 26 bases remaining between them. Written as DNA, the CDR3 is TGTGCCAGCACCCTAAGGCAGGGCGGTCCCGGGAATACTGAAGCTTTCTTT. It translates to CASTLRQGGPGNTEAFF.

The V and J genes are TRBV6-1 and TRBJ1-1; D not certain. V was pared by 7 bases and J by 4 bases, with 16 bases between. CDR3 size: 14 residues. The germline CDR1 and CDR2 sequences are MNHNS and SASEGT. Here the CDR3 DNA reads TGTGCCAGCAATTTAACAAAGGGCCCCACTGAAGCTTTCTTT. Amino acid sequence: CASNLTKGPTEAFF.

The chain recombines TRBV27 with TRBJ2-5; D assignment may be TRBD1 or TRBD2 (5 bases each). The V gene lost 3 bases and the J gene lost 3 bases, with 14 bases spanning the gap. CDR1 is MNHEY and CDR2 is SMNVEV in the germline V gene (reference sequence). The CDR3 runs to 15 residues. CDR3 nucleotides: TGTGCCAGCAGTTTGGTCGTCGGGGCGGAAGAGACCCAGTACTTC. Translation gives CASSLVVGAEETQYF.

This clonotype showed up just a few times. The genes are TRBV6-5 and TRBJ1-2; 8 bases are shared with TRBD1. Unmatched junction bases numbered 8, after V lost 5 bases and J lost 3 bases. Germline V CDR1 and CDR2: MNHEY, SVGAGI. The CDR3 totals 15 residues. The CDR3 DNA is TGTGCCAGCAGTACTCGACAGGGGACGGACTATGGCTACACCTTC. It encodes CASSTRQGTDYGYTF.

This clonotype was found a few times. This chain connects TRBV15 to TRBJ1-2; the D gene is possibly TRBD1 (6 bases). CDR3 size: 14 residues. V shed 4 bases and J shed 8 bases, with 17 bases lying between them. Germline assignment: CDR1 LNHNV and CDR2 YYDKDF (reference sequence). CDR3 in amino acids: CATSMHLQGGGYTF. CDR3 DNA: TGTGCCACCAGCATGCACTTACAGGGCGGAGGCTACACCTTC.

This sequence joins TRBV24-1 and TRBJ2-5, with 8 positions matching TRBD2. Per germline, CDR1 KGHDR and CDR2 SFDVKD. The V segment lost 6 bases and the J segment 3 bases; nucleotides outside the gene matches: 8. The CDR3 runs to 15 residues. CDR3 region: CATSPPRGGKETQYF. In DNA, the CDR3 is TGTGCCACCAGTCCCCCCCGGGGGGGGAAAGAGACCCAGTACTTC.

This rearrangement joins TRBV21-1 to TRBJ2-7; the table's D gene call, TRBD2, was not cross checked with the DNA. TRBV21-1 has pseudogene status. This CDR3 is 15 amino acids long. CDR3 region: CASSFGREANYEQYF. The CDR3 bases are TGTGCCAGCAGCTTTGGACGGGAGGCGAACTACGAGCAGTACTTC.

The chain employs TRBV7-8 and TRBJ1-1; D unresolved. This CDR3 comprises 13 residues. The germline V and J ends were trimmed by 2 bases and 4 bases, with 8 bases remaining between them. Germline CDR1 and CDR2: SGHVS and FQNEAQ. Written as DNA, the CDR3 is TGTGCCAGCAGCTTAAACGCGGGCACTGAAGCTTTCTTT. Translation gives CASSLNAGTEAFF. Full variable domain (rest looked up from reference TRBV7-8 and TRBJ1-1): GAGVSQSPRYKVAKRGQDVALRCDPISGHVSLFWYQQALGQGPEFLTYFQNEAQLDKSGLPSDRFFAERPEGSVSTLKIQRTQQEDSAVYLCASSLNAGTEAFFGQGTRLTVV.

The chain couples TRBV2 to TRBJ1-2, with no clear D. The germline V gene has CDR1 SNHLY and CDR2 FYNNEI. The CDR3 loop spans 14 amino acids. V was clipped by 4 bases and J by 4 bases, with 13 bases between them. CDR3 DNA: TGTGCCAGCAGTGTCGAGGCCAAAATCTATGGCTACACCTTC. It translates to CASSVEAKIYGYTF.

This chain connects TRBV20-1 to TRBJ2-3; weak D call: TRBD2 (6 bases). V was trimmed by 0 bases and J by 3 bases, leaving 16 bases between them. CDR1 and CDR2 (germline): DFQATT, SNEGSKA (reference sequence). The CDR3 totals 16 residues. As DNA, the CDR3 is TGCAGTGCTAGAGATGTGACGGGGGTGGGGACAGATACGCAGTATTTT. The encoded protein is CSARDVTGVGTDTQYF.

The rearrangement joins TRBV20-1 to TRBJ2-7, with TRBD2 matching over 11 bases. With V trimmed by 3 bases and J by 0 bases, 10 bases remained unmatched. Per the germline V gene, CDR1 is DFQATT and CDR2 is SNEGSKA (reference sequence). This CDR3 is 17 amino acids long. CDR3 coding DNA: TGCAGTGCTAGTCAGGCTAGCGGGGGGCTAAGCTCCTACGAGCAGTACTTC. Amino acids: CSASQASGGLSSYEQYF.

The chain is built from TRBV6-1 and TRBJ1-1; D possibly corresponds to TRBD1 (5 bases). V was pared by 10 bases and J by 0 bases, with 18 bases between. This CDR3 spans 15 amino acids. Germline CDR1 reads MNHNS; CDR2 reads SASEGT. In nucleotides, the CDR3 is TGTGCCACCCGGCGAGAACAGGTTTTGAACACTGAAGCTTTCTTT. Translation: CATRREQVLNTEAFF.

This clonotype appeared a single time. The chain couples TRBV20-1 to TRBJ1-1; D might be TRBD1 (6 bases). With 0 bases removed from V and 4 bases from J, the gap between germline ends came to 15 bases. This CDR3 has 15 amino acids. Per the germline V gene, CDR1 is DFQATT and CDR2 is SNEGSKA (reference sequence). The CDR3 sequence is CSAREPQGGGTEAFF. CDR3 bases: TGCAGTGCTAGAGAACCACAGGGAGGGGGCACTGAAGCTTTCTTT.

The genes are TRBV20-1 and TRBJ2-2; 8 bases fit TRBD1. The V and J ends lost 6 bases and 5 bases, in that order; junction bases with no gene match: 5. This CDR3 comprises 13 residues. Germline CDR1 is DFQATT and CDR2 is SNEGSKA (reference sequence). As DNA, the CDR3 is TGCAGTGCCAGCAGGGGGCGAACCGGGGAGCTGTTTTTT. Translating it yields CSASRGRTGELFF.

The V and J genes are TRBV20-1 and TRBJ2-5; D might be TRBD2 (5 bases). The CDR3 runs to 13 residues. Germline V gene data show CDR1 as DFQATT and CDR2 as SNEGSKA (reference sequence). V lost 3 bases, J lost 5 bases, and 13 bases lay in between. In DNA, the CDR3 is TGCAGTGCTAGCGGGGTTGACCGGGAGACCCAGTACTTC. Encoded protein: CSASGVDRETQYF.

This clonotype has only a few counts. The chain links TRBV20-1 to TRBJ2-6; no firm D call. The V end lost 6 bases, the J end lost 2 bases, and 11 bases lay between the germline ends. Germline values: CDR1 DFQATT, CDR2 SNEGSKA (reference sequence). The CDR3 loop spans 14 amino acids. The CDR3 sequence is CSAPANPGANVLTF. As DNA, the CDR3 is TGCAGTGCCCCAGCTAACCCTGGGGCCAACGTCCTGACTTTC.

V is TRBV2 and J is TRBJ1-5, with 9 bases lining up with TRBD1. Germline loops: CDR1 SNHLY, CDR2 FYNNEI. This CDR3 comprises 14 residues. V trimming: 4 bases; J trimming: 4 bases; junction bases outside the gene matches: 2. In DNA, the CDR3 is TGTGCCAGCAGTGCGACAGGGGGTAATCAGCCCCAGCATTTT. It specifies CASSATGGNQPQHF.

This chain uses TRBV6-1 with TRBJ1-2; D possibly corresponds to TRBD1 (6 bases). The CDR3 totals 13 residues. Per the germline V gene, CDR1 is MNHNS and CDR2 is SASEGT. Deletions cut 6 bases from V and 3 bases from J, with 11 bases between. CDR3 amino acids: CASRAGADYGYTF. For the CDR3, the DNA is TGTGCCAGCAGAGCGGGGGCAGACTATGGCTACACCTTC.

The V and J genes are TRBV15 and TRBJ2-5; tentatively, D is TRBD2 (6 bases). This CDR3 comprises 16 residues. Germline V gene data show CDR1 as LNHNV and CDR2 as YYDKDF (reference sequence). With 3 bases removed from V and 5 bases from J, the gap between germline ends came to 19 bases. The CDR3 region has the DNA TGTGCCACCAGCAGTCCGGCCAGGAGGGTTGCGGAGACCCAGTACTTC. This translates into CATSSPARRVAETQYF.

The chain carries TRBV7-6 and TRBJ1-3, with no clear D. Germline V gives CDR1 SGHVS, CDR2 FNYEAQ. The CDR3 is made up of 15 amino acids. Trimming removed 0 bases from V and 0 bases from J, with 6 bases in between. CDR3 in DNA: TGTGCCAGCAGCTTAGCGGGATCCTCTGGAAACACCATATATTTT. Protein: CASSLAGSSGNTIYF.

The rearrangement links TRBV12-3 or TRBV12-4 to TRBJ1-3; 10 nucleotides align to TRBD1. The V segment lost 5 bases and the J segment 8 bases; nucleotides outside the gene matches: 9. This CDR3 is 15 amino acids long. The CDR3, as DNA: TGTGCCAGCAGTCCCCCGACAGGGGGCGTCGACACCATATATTTT. As protein: CASSPPTGGVDTIYF.

This clonotype has just one count. The chain recombines TRBV7-6 with TRBJ2-3; D is possibly TRBD2 (7 bases). Trimming shortened V by 1 base and J by 3 bases, and 17 bases separated the two germline ends. CDR3 length: 17 residues. Per the germline V gene, CDR1 is SGHVS and CDR2 is FNYEAQ. CDR3 protein: CASSLGGGAEGTDTQYF. CDR3 sequence (DNA): TGTGCCAGCAGCTTAGGTGGGGGGGCCGAGGGAACAGATACGCAGTATTTT.

This CDR3 reads CAWGTVGEQYF. In DNA, the CDR3 is TGTGCCTGGGGGACAGTTGGCGAGCAGTACTTC. The chain links TRBV30 to TRBJ2-7, with 7 positions matching TRBD1. With 5 bases clipped from V and 6 bases from J, the junction kept 4 bases outside the gene matches. The CDR3 has 11 residues. Germline CDR1 and CDR2: GTSNPN and SVGIG (reference sequence).